The rows below give T cell receptor beta chains drawn from one sample of a study of blood T cell repertoires in COVID-19. Sequencing used immunoSEQ multiplex PCR; TCRdb keeps in-frame clones, though not all of them. The sample records 40,000 to 65,000 clones, approximately 86% being singletons. Sample: peripheral blood. Receptors were obtained from a man aged 70 or older with active COVID-19. Both conserved end residues are part of each CDR3. A D gene is named only where the DNA matches it firmly. Only part of the rows carry a size: once, few, many, or a class if the clone is expanded.

j_call: TRBJ2-4; d_call: -; v_call: TRBV6-2/TRBV6-3; clone_size: -; cdr3_nt: TGTGCCAGCAGTTCTTGGCCCCAAAACATTCAGTACTTC; cdr3_aa: CASSSWPQNIQYF
j_call: TRBJ1-5; d_call: TRBD1; v_call: TRBV18; clone_size: -; cdr3_nt: TGTGCCAGCTCATCCGGGACAGGGGGATATAGCAATCAGCCCCAGCATTTT; cdr3_aa: CASSSGTGGYSNQPQHF
j_call: TRBJ2-7; d_call: -; v_call: TRBV5-6; clone_size: many; cdr3_nt: TGTGCCAGCAGCTCATCCTTCAGGGAGGCGGGCGAGCAGTACTTC; cdr3_aa: CASSSSFREAGEQYF
j_call: TRBJ2-2; d_call: -; v_call: TRBV24-1; clone_size: -; cdr3_nt: TGTGCCACCAGTGATTTGGAGGGGGTGGGCACCGGGGAGCTGTTTTTT; cdr3_aa: CATSDLEGVGTGELFF
j_call: TRBJ1-4; d_call: -; v_call: TRBV5-1; clone_size: once; cdr3_nt: TGCGCCAGCAGACGGGGGGAGGGTGAAAAACTGTTTTTT; cdr3_aa: CASRRGEGEKLFF
j_call: TRBJ1-2; d_call: -; v_call: TRBV9; clone_size: -; cdr3_nt: TGTGCCAGCAGCCCCCAGGGAGGCCCTGCGCCTCACTATGGCTACACCTTC; cdr3_aa: CASSPQGGPAPHYGYTF
j_call: TRBJ1-1; d_call: -; v_call: TRBV30; clone_size: -; cdr3_nt: TGTGCCTGGAGTGTATTGGGGCCCACTGAAGCTTTCTTT; cdr3_aa: CAWSVLGPTEAFF
j_call: TRBJ2-1; d_call: TRBD1; v_call: TRBV12-3/TRBV12-4; clone_size: -; cdr3_nt: TGTGCCAGCACTAGGACAGGGATAAATGAGCAGTTCTTC; cdr3_aa: CASTRTGINEQFF
j_call: TRBJ2-4; d_call: -; v_call: TRBV5-8; clone_size: -; cdr3_nt: TGTGCCAGCAGCCGGGAGCCCAGCGTCAAAAACATTCAGTACTTC; cdr3_aa: CASSREPSVKNIQYF
j_call: TRBJ1-2; d_call: TRBD1; v_call: TRBV27; clone_size: -; cdr3_nt: TGTGCCAGCAGTTTATATTACCCCGGACAGGCGCTAGACTATGGCTACACCTTC; cdr3_aa: CASSLYYPGQALDYGYTF
j_call: TRBJ2-5; d_call: TRBD2; v_call: TRBV5-8; clone_size: few; cdr3_nt: TGTGCCAGCAGCCCAGGGACTAGGGGAGGAGAGACCCAGTACTTC; cdr3_aa: CASSPGTRGGETQYF
j_call: TRBJ1-4; d_call: TRBD1; v_call: TRBV7-3; clone_size: -; cdr3_nt: TGTGCCAGCAGCTTTGGGACAGGGGGTGTTGCAACTAATGAAAAACTGTTTTTT; cdr3_aa: CASSFGTGGVATNEKLFF
j_call: TRBJ1-1; d_call: TRBD1; v_call: TRBV4-2; clone_size: -; cdr3_nt: TGTGCCAGCAGCCAAGACGGGGAACAGGGGTTTGAAGCTTTCTTT; cdr3_aa: CASSQDGEQGFEAFF
j_call: TRBJ1-1; d_call: TRBD1; v_call: TRBV9; clone_size: -; cdr3_nt: TGTGCCTCCAAGGGGGCGATGAACACTGAAGCTTTCTTT; cdr3_aa: CASKGAMNTEAFF
j_call: TRBJ2-7; d_call: -; v_call: TRBV7-7; clone_size: few; cdr3_nt: TGTGCCAGCAGCAATAGCGTAGGAGGGTACGAGCAGTACTTC; cdr3_aa: CASSNSVGGYEQYF
j_call: TRBJ2-3; d_call: TRBD1; v_call: TRBV7-2; clone_size: -; cdr3_nt: TGTGCCAGCGTACCGGGACAGGGGGCAGATACGCAGTATTTT; cdr3_aa: CASVPGQGADTQYF
j_call: TRBJ2-3; d_call: TRBD2; v_call: TRBV2; clone_size: few; cdr3_nt: TGTGCCGGCGACCGGGCGGGGGGGGATACGCAGTATTTT; cdr3_aa: CAGDRAGGDTQYF
j_call: TRBJ1-6; d_call: TRBD1; v_call: TRBV5-4; clone_size: -; cdr3_nt: TGTGCCAGCAGCTCGGGACAGCGGAATTCACCCCTCCACTTT; cdr3_aa: CASSSGQRNSPLHF
j_call: TRBJ2-3; d_call: -; v_call: TRBV27; clone_size: -; cdr3_nt: TGTGCCAGCAGAAACGGAGCAACCCAAACCCCTAGCACAGATACGCAGTATTTT; cdr3_aa: CASRNGATQTPSTDTQYF
j_call: TRBJ2-7; d_call: TRBD1; v_call: TRBV13; clone_size: -; cdr3_nt: TGTGCCAGCAGTAATCCCGGGACAGGGAACGAGCAGTACTTC; cdr3_aa: CASSNPGTGNEQYF
j_call: TRBJ1-1; d_call: TRBD1; v_call: TRBV7-2; clone_size: -; cdr3_nt: TGTGCCAGCAGGATCGGGACAGCCAACACTGAAGCTTTCTTT; cdr3_aa: CASRIGTANTEAFF
j_call: TRBJ1-4; d_call: -; v_call: TRBV4-3; clone_size: -; cdr3_nt: TGCGCCAGCAGCCAAGACGATGCCAGGGCCTTTGCAACTAATGAAAAACTGTTTTTT; cdr3_aa: CASSQDDARAFATNEKLFF
j_call: TRBJ2-7; d_call: -; v_call: TRBV5-5; clone_size: -; cdr3_nt: TGTGCCAGCAGCACACAGACCTACGAGCAGTACTTC; cdr3_aa: CASSTQTYEQYF